This TCR beta chain was sequenced in a study of spatial heterogeneity in lung cancer (dated by TCRdb to about 2019). Some background on the complete study: Beta-chain transcripts were consistently detected in greater numbers than alpha-chain transcripts, which likely reflected higher beta-chain transcript abundance. In the raw uncorrected reads, each unique combination of TCR and UMI appeared more than ten times on average. The study linked features of the TCR repertoire to counts of nonsynonymous mutations, which were determined by whole-exome sequencing of tumor tissue. In non-small cell lung cancer, the study made a quantitative comparison of TCR alpha and beta repertoires among multiple tumor regions, matched nontumor lung and blood. Both alpha and beta chains were TCR-sequenced in samples taken at surgery, namely 220 tumor regions, around 64 matched nontumor lung samples and 50 to 60 PBMC samples.

What the time point label conveys for this sample: sample taken at primary tumor resection. The donors were 65 to 90 patients from the lung TRACERx cohort who had early-stage, untreated non-small cell lung cancer. Whole RNA extracted from tumor and nontumor lung tissue, or from cryopreserved PBMC samples, was used for TCR sequencing without cell sorting. A patient was chosen for TCR sequencing only when enough RNA was available from at least two tumor regions. This clonotype was seen many times. Its antigen remains unidentified. No per-base quality is available; no much larger clone lies one base away. Library generation was performed with 5' RACE. The instrument given in TCRdb is NextSeq 500. In the TCR library protocol, a unique molecular identifier was attached to each TCR cDNA molecule so that PCR and sequencing errors could be corrected. The authors' pipeline ran thus. Decombinator tools were used for TCR identification, UMI-based error correction and CDR3 extraction. Expanded TCRs were defined as those above a frequency of 2 per 1,000, corresponding to the top 1% of the tumor frequency distribution. Renyi diversity was calculated using the R vegan package after each repertoire was subsampled 100 times to 5,000 TCRs. To build CDR3 similarity networks, amino acid triplet string-kernel similarity was used, and CDR3s were connected when their pairwise similarity was above 0.82. TCRdb reanalyzed the raw reads on its own, using fastp at Q25 for trimming and MiXCR for clone calling, and kept in-frame beta chains. Each CDR3 protein gets just one entry, which takes the most common genes and DNA from the rows behind it. The V and J calls were determined by TCRdb, not by the authors. Counted in this sample were around 24,000 distinct CDR3 sequences; about 7.6% of them appeared once. 14% of the sample is taken by the ten largest.

The paper as a whole reports these results and caveats: Ubiquitous expanded tumor TCRs were detected in blood more often at tumor resection than at routine follow-up. Confirming at a functional level the hypothesis that regional TCRs recognize regional mutations was considered to require additional single-cell paired TCR alpha and beta sequencing.

V ends up 6 bases short and J 4 bases short, with an unmatched junction base count of 4. The CDR3, cysteine through phenylalanine, is 12 amino acids long. Left in the record is the CDR3 DNA by itself, 36 bases read in frame from the first base. Sequences DFQATT (CDR1) and SNEGSKA (CDR2) are obtained from the germline V gene (reference sequence). The chain was built from TRBV20-1 and TRBJ2-5, and 8 junctional nucleotides match TRBD2. Sequences were derived from PBMCs, sampled at surgery. The source of this sequence is a male donor with early-stage non-small cell lung cancer. The DNA sequence is as follows: TGCAGTGCAGCGGGACTAGGAGAGACCCAGTACTTC. The resulting protein is CSAAGLGETQYF.